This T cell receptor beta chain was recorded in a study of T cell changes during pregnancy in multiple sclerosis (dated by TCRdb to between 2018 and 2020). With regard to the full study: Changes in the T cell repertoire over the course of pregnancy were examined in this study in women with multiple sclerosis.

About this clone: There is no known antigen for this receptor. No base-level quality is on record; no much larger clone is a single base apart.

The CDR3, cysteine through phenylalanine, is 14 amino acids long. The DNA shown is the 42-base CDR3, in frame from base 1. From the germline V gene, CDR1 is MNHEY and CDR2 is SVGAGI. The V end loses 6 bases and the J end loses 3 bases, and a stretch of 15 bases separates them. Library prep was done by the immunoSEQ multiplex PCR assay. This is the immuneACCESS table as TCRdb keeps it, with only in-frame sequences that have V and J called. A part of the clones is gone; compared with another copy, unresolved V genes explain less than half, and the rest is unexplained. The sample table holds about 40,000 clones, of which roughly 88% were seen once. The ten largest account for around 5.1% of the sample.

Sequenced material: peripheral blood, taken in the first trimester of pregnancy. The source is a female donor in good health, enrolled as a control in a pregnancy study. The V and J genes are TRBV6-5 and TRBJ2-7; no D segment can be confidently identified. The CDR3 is CASRRLSIDYEQYF. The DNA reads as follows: TGTGCCAGCAGACGACTTTCCATAGACTACGAGCAGTACTTC.